This T cell receptor (beta chain) was recorded in a study of T cells after yellow fever vaccination. TCRdb fed the 5' RACE reads into MiXCR, producing one record per CDR3 protein. The sample has a few hundred thousand distinct CDR3 sequences, roughly an eighth seen once; the top ten hold approximately 3.3%. Regarding the study as a whole: Most clones from primary vaccination resurfaced after the booster (about 95% CD4, around 89% CD8).

A word on this clonotype: Its antigen is still unknown. With a much larger clone just one base away, this may be a read error.

V was clipped by 5 bases and J by 10 bases, with 15 bases between them. The germline V gene encodes CDR1 SGHDT and CDR2 YYEEEE. CDR3 length equals 13 residues. The genes are TRBV5-6 and TRBJ1-4; D gene uncertain. The sample consisted of CD4+ T cells sorted from PBMCs, taken 15 days after the yellow fever booster vaccination. The receptor comes from a man aged 18 to 35 who received the YFV17D yellow fever vaccine. The CDR3 DNA reads as TGTGCCAGCAGTACTGCCAGAGGAGGAAAACTGTTTTTT. It encodes CASSTARGGKLFF.